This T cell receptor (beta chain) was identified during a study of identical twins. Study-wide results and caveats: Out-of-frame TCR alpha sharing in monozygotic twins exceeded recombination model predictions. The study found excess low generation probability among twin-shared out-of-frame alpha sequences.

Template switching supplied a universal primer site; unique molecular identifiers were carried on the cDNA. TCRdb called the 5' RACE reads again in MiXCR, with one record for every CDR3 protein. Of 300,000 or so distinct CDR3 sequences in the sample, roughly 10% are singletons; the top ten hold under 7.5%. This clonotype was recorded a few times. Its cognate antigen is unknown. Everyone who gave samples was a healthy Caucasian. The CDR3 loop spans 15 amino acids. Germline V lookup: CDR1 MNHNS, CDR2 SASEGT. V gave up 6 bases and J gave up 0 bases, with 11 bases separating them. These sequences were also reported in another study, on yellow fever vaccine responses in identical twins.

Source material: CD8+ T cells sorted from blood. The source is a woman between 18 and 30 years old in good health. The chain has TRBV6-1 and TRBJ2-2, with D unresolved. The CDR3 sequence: CASRPTSSNTGELFF. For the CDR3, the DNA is TGTGCCAGCAGACCGACAAGCTCGAACACCGGGGAGCTGTTTTTT.